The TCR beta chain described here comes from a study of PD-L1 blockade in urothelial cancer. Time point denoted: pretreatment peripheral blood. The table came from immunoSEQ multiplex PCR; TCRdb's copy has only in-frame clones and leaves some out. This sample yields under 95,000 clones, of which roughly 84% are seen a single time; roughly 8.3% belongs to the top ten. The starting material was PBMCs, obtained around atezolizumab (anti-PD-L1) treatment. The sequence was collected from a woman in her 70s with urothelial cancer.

The CDR3 loop is CASSSRPGLDNYGYTF. Written as DNA, the CDR3 is TGCGCCAGCAGCTCACGTCCGGGACTCGACAACTATGGCTACACCTTC. This chain connects TRBV5-1 to TRBJ1-2; TRBD1 might be the D (5 bases). The ends were cut back, 3 bases at V and 2 bases at J, with 17 bases in the middle. Looked up from germline, CDR1 is SGHRS and CDR2 is YFSETQ. The CDR3 runs to 16 residues.